The clone carrying this TCR beta chain came up many times. As yet, its antigen is unknown. Researchers took RNA transcripts and amplified the TCR beta CDR3 regions from them. The TCR CDR3 was amplified in a first-round RT-PCR using the HTBI primer set. TCRdb used MiXCR to reprocess the multiplex PCR reads, holding one entry per CDR3 protein. There are a few hundred thousand distinct CDR3 sequences in the sample; around 21% occur only once, and about 26% lies in the top ten. This sample is part of a study of T cells in Graves' hyperthyroidism and ophthalmopathy. Graves' hyperthyroidism qualified as stable when ophthalmopathy did not progress within 18 months. The study left out patients who had uncontrolled infection, other autoimmune disease, pregnancy or lactation. Study-wide points: Most clonotypes that expanded in the thyroid above 0.001 also showed up in blood.

Specimen: blood. The origin of this receptor is a man aged 18 to 30 with Graves' hyperthyroidism.

CDR3: CASSLITGGNEQYF. CDR3 coding DNA: TGTGCCAGCAGCTTAATCACAGGGGGAAACGAGCAGTACTTC. The gene calls are TRBV7-8 and TRBJ2-7, with 8 positions matching TRBD1. Germline V lookup: CDR1 SGHVS, CDR2 FQNEAQ. The CDR3 covers 14 residues. V was clipped by 2 bases and J by 5 bases; unmatched bases: 5. The complete variable domain, with remaining parts taken from reference TRBV7-8 and TRBJ2-7, reads GAGVSQSPRYKVAKRGQDVALRCDPISGHVSLFWYQQALGQGPEFLTYFQNEAQLDKSGLPSDRFFAERPEGSVSTLKIQRTQQEDSAVYLCASSLITGGNEQYFGPGTRLTVT.